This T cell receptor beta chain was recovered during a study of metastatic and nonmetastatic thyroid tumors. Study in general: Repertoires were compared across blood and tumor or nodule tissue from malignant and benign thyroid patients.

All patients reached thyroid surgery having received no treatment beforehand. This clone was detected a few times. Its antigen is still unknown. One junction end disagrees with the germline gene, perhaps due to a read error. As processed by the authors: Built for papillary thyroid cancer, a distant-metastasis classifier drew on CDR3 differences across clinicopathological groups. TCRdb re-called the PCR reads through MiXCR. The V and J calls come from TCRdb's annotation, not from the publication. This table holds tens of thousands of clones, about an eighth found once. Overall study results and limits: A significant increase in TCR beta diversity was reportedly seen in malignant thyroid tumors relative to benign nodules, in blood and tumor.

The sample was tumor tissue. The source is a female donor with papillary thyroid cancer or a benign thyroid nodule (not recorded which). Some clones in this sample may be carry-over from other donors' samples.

The CDR3: CASSEGQAGANVLTF. The CDR3 coding sequence is TGTGCCAGCAGCGAAGGACAAGCTGGGGCCAACGTCCTGACTTTC. The chain has TRBV6-1 and TRBJ2-6; D is possibly TRBD1 (5 bases). CDR3 length: 15 residues. Germline V gene data show CDR1 as MNHNS and CDR2 as SASEGT.